This record covers a single T cell receptor (beta chain). These data are taken from a study of blood T cell repertoires in COVID-19. Study context: T cells, B-cell-depleted T cells, or PBMCs supplied cDNA or gDNA.

Per the original data handling: Estimation of nucleated cell counts relied on the amplification of reference gene primers. This table comes from immunoSEQ multiplex PCR, and its TCRdb copy is limited to in-frame clones, with some not included. V, J and clone size reflect that table, while D and trimming were determined from the DNA. Of about 220,000 clones detected, approximately 90% appear once; the ten largest clones hold less than 0.75%. The sample was peripheral blood. The sequence was collected from a man between 40 and 49 years old with acute or convalescent COVID-19.

CDR3 loop: CASSLRGYGITDTQYF. CDR3 in DNA: TGTGCCAGTAGTCTCAGGGGGTACGGTATTACAGATACGCAGTATTTT. The rearrangement links TRBV19 to TRBJ2-3; TRBD1 agrees at 7 bases. Germline V lookup: CDR1 LNHDA, CDR2 SQIVND (reference sequence). V trimming: 5 bases; J trimming: 3 bases; junction bases outside the gene matches: 11. The CDR3 has 16 residues.